One sample yielded the 9 T cell receptor beta chains listed below, sequenced in a study of blood T cell repertoires in COVID-19. TCRdb's table, derived via immunoSEQ multiplex PCR, lists solely in-frame clones and lacks some. Among fewer than 85,000 clones listed, approximately 84% were seen once. The sample comprised peripheral blood. These receptors were obtained from a human donor in a cohort sampled during active COVID-19.

This chain links TRBV19 with TRBJ1-1; TRBD1 agrees at 7 bases. V lost 3 bases and J lost 6; bases outside the gene matches: 1. Germline values: CDR1 LNHDA, CDR2 SQIVND (reference sequence). The CDR3 runs 12 residues. The CDR3 sequence: CASSMGTAEAFF. The CDR3 DNA follows: TGTGCCAGTAGTATGGGGACAGCTGAAGCTTTCTTT. The variable domain in full, completed from reference TRBV19 and TRBJ1-1, reads DGGITQSPKYLFRKEGQNVTLSCEQNLNHDAMYWYRQDPGQGLRLIYYSQIVNDFQKGDIAEGYSVSREKKESFPLTVTSAQKNPTAFYLCASSMGTAEAFFGQGTRLTVV.

This clone was picked up a small number of times. The V call is TRBV7-9, the J call TRBJ2-7, with TRBD1 as a possible D gene (6 bases). Trimming left V 2 bases short and J 7 bases short, with 15 bases between. Germline CDR1 is SEHNR and CDR2 is FQNEAQ (reference sequence). The CDR3 consists of 14 residues. CDR3: CASSLSTGFQEQYF. CDR3 DNA: TGTGCCAGCAGCTTATCAACAGGGTTTCAAGAGCAGTACTTC.

The V and J genes are TRBV24-1 and TRBJ2-7, with D hard to call. The V gene lost 6 bases and the J gene lost 2 bases, with 16 bases spanning the gap. CDR1 is KGHDR, CDR2 SFDVKD, per germline. The CDR3 sequence is 15 residues long. CDR3 in amino acids: CATSSPRNVTYEQYF. In nucleotides, the CDR3 is TGTGCCACCAGTAGCCCGAGGAACGTAACCTACGAGCAGTACTTC.

In this sample, this clone turned up once. CDR3: CASSPLGNTEAFF. Written as DNA, the CDR3 is TGTGCCAGCAGCCCTCTCGGGAACACTGAAGCTTTCTTT. The chain joins TRBV7-2 to TRBJ1-1; no reliable D call. Germline V gives CDR1 SGHTA, CDR2 FQGNSA. The CDR3 covers 13 residues. Trimming left V 5 bases short and J 1 base short, with 8 bases between.

This clone was observed once. The chain couples TRBV5-6 to TRBJ2-6; D uncertain. The germline V and J ends were trimmed by 4 bases and 0 bases, with 17 bases remaining between them. Germline V lookup: CDR1 SGHDT, CDR2 YYEEEE. The CDR3 has 18 amino acids. The CDR3 region is CASSRPRVSTSGANVLTF. The DNA of the CDR3 is TGTGCCAGCAGCCGCCCGCGAGTATCTACCTCTGGGGCCAACGTCCTGACTTTC. Supplemented by reference TRBV5-6 and TRBJ2-6, the full variable domain reads DAGVTQSPTHLIKTRGQQVTLRCSPKSGHDTVSWYQQALGQGPQFIFQYYEEEERQRGNFPDRFSGHQFPNYSSELNVNALLLGDSALYLCASSRPRVSTSGANVLTFGAGSRLTVL.

The chain has TRBV15 and TRBJ1-5, with D unresolved. V lost 2 bases, J lost 0 bases, and 5 bases lay in between. This CDR3 is 14 amino acids long. The V gene's germline CDR1 is LNHNV and CDR2 YYDKDF (reference sequence). The CDR3 spells CATSRTSSNQPQHF. For the CDR3, the DNA is TGTGCCACCAGCAGAACAAGTAGCAATCAGCCCCAGCATTTT. The full variable domain, with the rest looked up from reference TRBV15 and TRBJ1-5, is DAMVIQNPRYQVTQFGKPVTLSCSQTLNHNVMYWYQQKSSQAPKLLFHYYDKDFNNEADTPDNFQSRRPNTSFCFLDIRSPGLGDTAMYLCATSRTSSNQPQHFGDGTRLSIL.

The gene calls are TRBV3-1 (or the pseudogene TRBV3-2) and TRBJ1-1, with 7 bases matching TRBD1. V dropped 4 bases and J dropped 5; count of bases not matched to a gene: 10. CDR3 length: 15 amino acids. Germline V gene lookup returns CDR1 LGHDT and CDR2 YNNKEL (reference sequence). The CDR3 DNA reads as TGTGCCAGCAGCCGTGGGACAGCCTGGGGAACTGAAGCTTTCTTT. Translating gives CASSRGTAWGTEAFF.

The J gene is TRBJ2-7, the V gene TRBV11-3; TRBD1 matches 9 bases. Per the germline V gene, CDR1 is SGHNT and CDR2 is YENEEA. CDR3 size: 14 residues. Trimming removed 3 bases from V and 2 bases from J; junction bases left unmatched: 2. The CDR3 sequence is CASSLGQGPYEQYF. The CDR3 coding sequence is TGTGCCAGCAGCTTGGGACAGGGTCCCTACGAGCAGTACTTC.

V is TRBV2 and J is TRBJ2-4; weak D call: TRBD2 (5 bases). The CDR3 totals 15 residues. The germline V gene encodes CDR1 SNHLY and CDR2 FYNNEI. V lost 2 bases, J lost 6 bases, and 14 bases lay in between. CDR3 DNA: TGTGCCAGCAGTGAAATGGGGAGACGGACAAACATTCAGTACTTC. Translation gives CASSEMGRRTNIQYF.